The 5 T cell receptor beta chains below come from one sample, sequenced in a study of T cell changes during pregnancy in multiple sclerosis. Sequencing used immunoSEQ multiplex PCR; TCRdb keeps in-frame clones, though not all of them. The sample contains tens of thousands of clones, about 90% of which appear only once. Sample: CD4+ T cells from peripheral blood mononuclear cells, taken after pregnancy. These receptors came from a female donor with multiple sclerosis, enrolled in a pregnancy study.

The rearrangement uses TRBV25-1 and TRBJ2-2, with D possibly matching TRBD1 (5 bases). Germline CDR1 reads MGHDK; CDR2 reads SYGVNS. V lost 5 bases, J lost 5 bases, and 18 bases lay in between. The CDR3 length is 16 residues. CDR3 coding DNA: TGTGCCAGCAGTTCTACCGACCGTAAGGGGACCGGGGAGCTGTTTTTT. This encodes CASSSTDRKGTGELFF.

The V and J genes are TRBV5-4 and TRBJ2-1; TRBD2 aligns across 14 bases. The V gene's germline CDR1 is SGHNT and CDR2 YYREEE (reference sequence). The CDR3 is 19 amino acids. The junction had 16 bases not matched to a gene; V was cut back by 4 bases and J by 7 bases. This CDR3 is CASSNTRLAGGPGVNEQFF. CDR3 sequence (DNA): TGTGCCAGCAGCAATACACGACTAGCGGGGGGGCCAGGAGTTAATGAGCAGTTCTTC.

The chain links TRBV7-9 to TRBJ1-2, with D tentatively TRBD1 (6 bases). Trimming pared 5 bases from V and 2 bases from J, leaving 15 bases between. CDR1 and CDR2 (germline): SEHNR, FQNEAQ (reference sequence). The CDR3 has 15 amino acids. For the CDR3, the DNA is TGTGCCAGCAGCCAGCGTGGGGGGGGCAACTATGGCTACACCTTC. Protein product: CASSQRGGGNYGYTF.

This clone was observed a handful of times. The rearrangement uses TRBV2 and TRBJ1-1; perhaps TRBD1 as D (6 bases). With 7 bases removed from V and 1 base from J, the gap between germline ends came to 13 bases. Germline lookup yields CDR1 SNHLY and CDR2 FYNNEI. The CDR3 spans 14 residues. The CDR3, as DNA: TGTGCCAGCACACGAGCGACAGGGAACACTGAAGCTTTCTTT. Protein product: CASTRATGNTEAFF. The full variable domain, in which reference TRBV2 and TRBJ1-1 provide the parts outside the CDR3, is EPEVTQTPSHQVTQMGQEVILRCVPISNHLYFYWYRQILGQKVEFLVSFYNNEISEKSEIFDDQFSVERPDGSNFTLKIRSTKLEDSAMYFCASTRATGNTEAFFGQGTRLTVV.

This rearrangement joins TRBV14 to TRBJ2-3; 8 positions agree with TRBD2. V lost 4 bases, J lost 1 base, and 16 bases stayed unmatched. The CDR3 length is 19 residues. Germline loops: CDR1 SGHDN, CDR2 FVKESK. CDR3 amino acids: CASSPDRAGVRKGTDTQYF. DNA for the CDR3: TGTGCCAGCAGCCCCGATCGAGCGGGAGTAAGAAAGGGCACAGATACGCAGTATTTT.